The subject of this entry is one T cell receptor (beta chain). Generated by immunoSEQ multiplex PCR, the TCRdb table keeps only in-frame clones and is missing some. The sample includes thousands of clones, 82% seen only once; the top ten take 3% to 4%. Germline CDR1 is SGHTA and CDR2 is FQGNSA. V lost 5 bases, J lost 11 bases, and 11 bases stayed unmatched. The CDR3 spans 13 residues. This entry belongs to a study of T cells after posttransplantation cyclophosphamide. Cyclophosphamide on days +3 and +4 followed busulfan-fludarabine conditioning and a marrow graft. The chain couples TRBV7-2 to TRBJ1-1, with 7 nucleotides matching TRBD1. This TCR was recovered from a male patient in his 50s who received an allogeneic stem cell transplant from a related donor and was CMV-positive. T cells may partly derive from the graft donor. The sample in question was CD4+ T cells sorted from blood, obtained roughly 350 days after allogeneic stem cell transplant with posttransplant cyclophosphamide. CDR3 amino acids: CASSAALQGLAFF. The CDR3 DNA reads as TGTGCCAGCAGCGCCGCATTACAGGGGTTGGCTTTCTTT.